These 20 T cell receptor beta chains originate from one sample sequenced in a study of technical replicates of blood from a handful of donors. Sequenced by immunoSEQ multiplex PCR; TCRdb stores in-frame clones only, minus some. This table holds some 70,000 clones, 70% to 90% found once. The sample consisted of PBMCs. Source of these receptors: a human donor in good health. Some clones in this sample may be carry-over from other donors' samples.

CDR3: CASSFLGLERGTGELFF. The DNA of the CDR3 is TGTGCCAGCAGCTTCCTAGGACTAGAGCGGGGCACCGGGGAGCTGTTTTTT. V gene TRBV7-8 combines with J gene TRBJ2-2, with 7 bases that match TRBD2. The CDR3 is 17 amino acids. CDR1 is SGHVS, CDR2 FQNEAQ, per germline. The trim removed 3 bases at V and 4 bases at J, leaving 11 bases unmatched.

The genes are TRBV5-6 and TRBJ2-4; D is possibly TRBD1 (5 bases). This CDR3 has 16 amino acids. V lost 2 bases, J lost 2 bases, and 14 bases lay in between. Germline values: CDR1 SGHDT, CDR2 YYEEEE. The DNA of the CDR3 is TGTGCCAGCAGCTTACAGGCCGAAGAACCCAAAAACATTCAGTACTTC. Its translation: CASSLQAEEPKNIQYF.

The chain uses TRBV5-4 and TRBJ2-7; D is ambiguous. The CDR3 totals 14 residues. CDR1 and CDR2 (germline): SGHNT, YYREEE (reference sequence). Trimming took 0 bases from V and 3 from J, leaving 10 bases between them. CDR3 region: CASSLALSGYEQYF. The CDR3 coding sequence is TGTGCCAGCAGCTTGGCGCTGTCCGGCTACGAGCAGTACTTC.

The chain recombines TRBV18 with TRBJ2-7; TRBD2 matches at 8 bases. This CDR3 has 19 amino acids. Trimming took 0 bases from V and 0 from J; bases not matched to a gene: 13. CDR1 and CDR2 (germline): KGHSH, LQKENI. This CDR3 is CASSPPLSASGHLSYEQYF. CDR3 DNA: TGTGCCAGCTCACCACCGCTCTCGGCTAGCGGGCACCTCTCCTACGAGCAGTACTTC.

The chain employs TRBV5-4 and TRBJ2-3; TRBD1 matches 8 bases. There are 14 residues in the CDR3. Germline CDR1 reads SGHNT; CDR2 reads YYREEE (reference sequence). V lost 9 bases to trimming and J lost 6 bases; unmatched junction nucleotides: 12. The DNA of the CDR3 is TGTGCCACGAGTCCCGGGACAGGTAGGGATACGCAGTATTTT. Protein: CATSPGTGRDTQYF.

This clone was detected only a few times. The genes are TRBV11-2 and TRBJ1-6, with 8 bases identical to TRBD1. The germline V gene has CDR1 SGHAT and CDR2 FQNNGV. Trimming at V came to 5 bases and at J to 9 bases, leaving 6 bases not matched to a gene. CDR3 size: 14 residues. The chain's CDR3 is CASSPDRAPSPLHF. The CDR3 DNA follows: TGTGCCAGCAGCCCGGACAGGGCACCTTCACCCCTCCACTTT.

The chain uses TRBV18 and TRBJ2-3; D might be TRBD2 (6 bases). CDR3 length: 17 residues. Per the germline V gene, CDR1 is KGHSH and CDR2 is LQKENI. The V gene lost 6 bases and the J gene lost 0 bases, with 19 bases spanning the gap. CDR3: CASSPFAAGQSTDTQYF. CDR3 DNA: TGTGCCAGCTCCCCGTTCGCGGCGGGGCAAAGCACAGATACGCAGTATTTT.

This chain connects TRBV27 to TRBJ2-7; 13 nucleotides align to TRBD2. After removal of 6 bases from V and 6 bases from J, the junction contained 8 bases not matched to a gene. CDR1 is MNHEY and CDR2 is SMNVEV in the germline V gene (reference sequence). The CDR3 runs to 15 residues. CDR3 DNA sequence: TGTGCCAGCAGCTCACTAGCGGGAGGGTACAGCGAGCAGTACTTC. Protein product: CASSSLAGGYSEQYF.

This sequence joins TRBV2 and TRBJ1-3, with a possible D match to TRBD1 (6 bases). This CDR3 has 21 residues. Per germline, CDR1 SNHLY and CDR2 FYNNEI. V was shortened by 4 bases and J by 4 bases, with 32 bases between the two germline ends. Here the CDR3 reads CASSGGGPPGQFRSPGNTIYF. The CDR3 region has the DNA TGTGCCAGCAGTGGGGGGGGCCCCCCAGGCCAATTTCGGTCTCCCGGAAACACCATATATTTT.

This chain joins TRBV7-6 and TRBJ2-7, with a tentative D call TRBD2 (5 bases). V lost 0 bases and J 2 bases, leaving 8 bases between the germline ends. There are 14 residues in the CDR3. Germline loops: CDR1 SGHVS, CDR2 FNYEAQ. The CDR3 is CASSLAGEAYEQYF. The CDR3 DNA sequence: TGTGCCAGCAGCTTAGCGGGAGAGGCCTACGAGCAGTACTTC.

V usage is TRBV5-1 and J usage is TRBJ2-1, with TRBD2 matching 12 bases. Trimming removed 0 bases from V and 4 bases from J; junction bases left unmatched: 8. Germline lookup yields CDR1 SGHRS and CDR2 YFSETQ. The CDR3 has 18 residues. This CDR3 is CASSLVPTGTSGYNEQFF. The DNA for the CDR3 is TGCGCCAGCAGCTTGGTCCCTACCGGGACTAGCGGGTACAATGAGCAGTTCTTC.

V usage is TRBV2 and J usage is TRBJ2-5; 7 nucleotides agree with TRBD1. CDR3 length equals 14 residues. The junction had 5 bases not matched to a gene; V was cut back by 6 bases and J by 1 base. From germline, CDR1 is SNHLY and CDR2 FYNNEI. DNA for the CDR3: TGTGCCAGCAGACCTGGGACAGCCCAAGAGACCCAGTACTTC. It encodes CASRPGTAQETQYF.

The chain carries TRBV5-1 and TRBJ1-1, with TRBD1 matching over 7 bases. The V gene's germline CDR1 is SGHRS and CDR2 YFSETQ. The CDR3 is made up of 16 amino acids. The junction had 14 bases not matched to a gene; V was cut back by 3 bases and J by 6 bases. For the CDR3, the DNA is TGCGCCAGCAGCTCCTCCGGGACAGCCATAGGCGCTGAAGCTTTCTTT. Residues: CASSSSGTAIGAEAFF.

The rearrangement links TRBV5-4 to TRBJ1-2; weak D call: TRBD1 (5 bases). V was trimmed by 6 bases and J by 4 bases, leaving 19 bases between them. Germline-derived CDR1 and CDR2 are SGHNT and YYREEE (reference sequence). This CDR3 spans 15 amino acids. CDR3 region: CASKMGSGEPYGYTF. The CDR3 DNA reads as TGTGCCAGCAAAATGGGATCGGGGGAGCCCTATGGCTACACCTTC.

This chain connects TRBV7-2 to TRBJ1-2; D may be TRBD1 (6 bases). V was shortened by 5 bases and J by 5 bases, with 15 bases between the two germline ends. This CDR3 spans 14 amino acids. Germline CDR1 reads SGHTA; CDR2 reads FQGNSA. The CDR3 bases are TGTGCCAGCAGCCCCATCGACAGGCTTTATGGCTACACCTTC. Translation gives CASSPIDRLYGYTF.

The chain is built from TRBV9 and TRBJ1-1; D is unresolved. This CDR3 spans 14 amino acids. The germline V and J ends were trimmed by 4 bases and 1 base, with 11 bases remaining between them. Germline CDR1 is SGDLS and CDR2 is YYNGEE. The CDR3: CASSLLSGNTEAFF. DNA of the CDR3: TGTGCCAGCAGCTTATTATCGGGGAACACTGAAGCTTTCTTT.

The chain uses TRBV4-3 and TRBJ2-4; 7 bases fit TRBD1. The CDR3 is 16 amino acids. Per the germline V gene, CDR1 is LGHNA and CDR2 is YSLEER. Trimming cost V 0 bases and J 6 bases; bases outside gene matches: 8. CDR3 coding DNA: TGCGCCAGCAGCCAAGAGGCAGGACAGGTGTTAAACATTCAGTACTTC. This sequence encodes CASSQEAGQVLNIQYF.

The rearrangement links TRBV5-1 to TRBJ1-6; 9 bases map to TRBD1. Germline-derived CDR1 and CDR2 are SGHRS and YFSETQ. After removal of 3 bases from V and 7 bases from J, the junction contained 8 bases not matched to a gene. The CDR3 contains 16 residues. CDR3 nucleotides: TGCGCCAGCAGCTGGGGGGGACAGGGCGGCAATTCACCCCTCCACTTT. This codes for CASSWGGQGGNSPLHF.

The chain carries TRBV19 and TRBJ2-6; 10 bases agree with TRBD1. Germline V gene data show CDR1 as LNHDA and CDR2 as SQIVND (reference sequence). J was trimmed by 1 base and V by 0 bases; bases with no gene match: 3. This CDR3 has 18 amino acids. DNA of the CDR3: TGTGCCAGTAGTATAGATTGGGACAGGGGTTCTGGGGCCAACGTCCTGACTTTC. Residues: CASSIDWDRGSGANVLTF.

V is TRBV7-2 and J is TRBJ2-3; 10 bases agree with TRBD2. Per germline, CDR1 SGHTA and CDR2 FQGNSA. The V and J ends lost 1 base and 4 bases, in that order; junction bases with no gene match: 8. This CDR3 region has 17 residues. CDR3 in amino acids: CASSLGPSGSVADTQYF. DNA of the CDR3: TGTGCCAGCAGCTTAGGACCTAGCGGGAGTGTAGCAGATACGCAGTATTTT. The full variable domain, rest sourced from reference TRBV7-2 and TRBJ2-3, is GAGVSQSPSNKVTEKGKDVELRCDPISGHTALYWYRQSLGQGLEFLIYFQGNSAPDKSGLPSDRFSAERTGGSVSTLTIQRTQQEDSAVYLCASSLGPSGSVADTQYFGPGTRLTVL.